The 5 T cell receptor beta chains listed next were all sequenced from one sample in a study of OX40 agonist ivuxolimab in advanced cancers. Produced via immunoSEQ multiplex PCR; TCRdb's table is partial and in-frame only. This table holds roughly 120,000 clones, 85% to 90% found once. The sample here was CD4+ or CD8+ T cells sorted from blood, taken in a trial of the OX40 agonist ivuxolimab. Source of these receptors: an adult with an advanced solid tumor such as melanoma, head and neck, liver or kidney cancer.

The chain recombines TRBV29-1 with TRBJ2-2; D is possibly TRBD2 (5 bases). The V end lost 4 bases, the J end lost 3 bases, and 12 bases lay between the germline ends. This CDR3 spans 14 amino acids. Germline CDR1 reads SQVTM; CDR2 reads ANQGSEA. CDR3 coding DNA: TGCAGCGTTGGCGGCGGGTCCTACACCGGGGAGCTGTTTTTT. It specifies CSVGGGSYTGELFF.

This chain connects TRBV2 to TRBJ2-1; tentatively, D is TRBD1 (5 bases). CDR1 and CDR2 (germline): SNHLY, FYNNEI. Trimming pared 5 bases from V and 0 bases from J, leaving 14 bases between. The CDR3 contains 16 residues. In DNA form, the CDR3 reads TGTGCCAGCAGTCTCGAGACAGCGAGCTCCTACAATGAGCAGTTCTTC. It codes for CASSLETASSYNEQFF.

V usage is TRBV25-1 and J usage is TRBJ1-4; a weak D match, TRBD1 (6 bases). CDR1 and CDR2 from the germline V gene are MGHDK and SYGVNS. Trimming took off 3 bases at V and 6 bases at J, with 14 bases between the two ends. This CDR3 is built from 15 residues. Here the CDR3 reads CASSDPTGGDEKLFF. The CDR3 region has the DNA TGTGCCAGCAGTGACCCTACCGGGGGCGATGAAAAACTGTTTTTT. The full variable domain, with the rest looked up from reference TRBV25-1 and TRBJ1-4, is EADIYQTPRYLVIGTGKKITLECSQTMGHDKMYWYQQDPGMELHLIHYSYGVNSTEKGDLSSESTVSRIRTEHFPLTLESARPSHTSQYLCASSDPTGGDEKLFFGSGTQLSVL.

V is TRBV4-3 and J is TRBJ1-2; D may be TRBD1 (5 bases). Looked up from germline, CDR1 is LGHNA and CDR2 is YSLEER. The CDR3 loop spans 15 amino acids. The V end was cut by 0 bases, the J end by 4 bases, with 12 bases between. The CDR3 DNA reads TGCGCCAGCAGCCAAGATGGGTCAGGGATCTATGGCTACACCTTC. It yields the protein CASSQDGSGIYGYTF.

The J gene is TRBJ2-6, the V gene TRBV6-1; D gene unclear. This CDR3 is 14 amino acids long. The V end lost 6 bases, the J end lost 3 bases, and 9 bases lay between the germline ends. Germline lookup yields CDR1 MNHNS and CDR2 SASEGT. The CDR3 DNA reads as TGTGCCAGCAGACCAGTGGTTGGGGCCAACGTCCTGACTTTC. It codes for CASRPVVGANVLTF.